A single sample gave rise to the 22 T cell receptor beta chains below, sequenced in a study of CD8+CD57+ T cells in acquired aplastic anemia. By flow cytometry, patients selected for sequencing had shown an expansion of CD8+CD57+ cells. The template used for profiling TCR beta VDJ and CDR3 was genomic DNA. MiXCR, applied by TCRdb to the reads, yields one record per CDR3 protein. Of about 160,000 distinct CDR3 sequences listed, around half were seen once; the top ten hold 2.5% to 3%. What was sequenced was sorted CD4+, CD8+, or CD8+CD57+ T cells (not recorded which) from PBMCs. Every receptor here comes from a human donor with aplastic anemia.

Comments on this clonotype: Compared with germline, one end of the junction differs, possibly owing to a read error. CDR3 residues: CAISEGTGAADTQYF. The CDR3 region has the DNA TGTGCCATCAGCGAAGGGACAGGGGCAGCAGATACGCAGTATTTT. The V call is TRBV11-2, the J call TRBJ2-3; 10 bases line up with TRBD1. Germline assignment: CDR1 SGHAT and CDR2 FQNNGV. This CDR3 contains 15 residues. Complete variable domain (other parts from reference TRBV11-2 and TRBJ2-3): EAGVAQSPRYKIIEKRQSVAFWCNPISGHATLYWYQQILGQGPKLLIQFQNNGVVDDSQLPKDRFSAERLKGVDSTLKIQPAKLEDSAVYLCAISEGTGAADTQYFGPGTRLTVL.

V gene TRBV7-2 combines with J gene TRBJ2-1, with a weak D call TRBD2 (6 bases). The V gene's germline CDR1 is SGHTA and CDR2 FQGNSA. The CDR3 covers 15 residues. Trimming took off 3 bases at V and 0 bases at J, with 9 bases between the two ends. CDR3 nucleotide sequence: TGTGCCAGCAGCTTCGGGGGTACCTCCTACAATGAGCAGTTCTTC. Protein sequence: CASSFGGTSYNEQFF.

The rearrangement links TRBV15 to TRBJ1-5; D ambiguous. This CDR3 is 15 amino acids long. The germline V gene encodes CDR1 LNHNV and CDR2 YYDKDF (reference sequence). V was cut by 1 base and J by 0 bases, with 7 bases left in between. CDR3 region: CATSRGAPSNQPQHF. Here the CDR3 DNA reads TGTGCCACCAGCAGAGGGGCTCCTAGCAATCAGCCCCAGCATTTT.

CDR3 protein: CASSLGGSNSYEQYF. In nucleotides, the CDR3 is TGTGCCAGCAGTTTGGGAGGCAGTAATTCCTACGAGCAGTACTTC. This chain connects TRBV28 to TRBJ2-7, with D perhaps matching TRBD2 (6 bases). There are 15 residues in the CDR3. V lost 3 bases, J lost 1 base, and 13 bases lay in between. The germline V gene encodes CDR1 MDHEN and CDR2 SYDVKM.

The chain recombines TRBV7-8 with TRBJ2-7, with D maybe TRBD1 (5 bases). Germline assignment: CDR1 SGHVS and CDR2 FQNEAQ. CDR3 length: 12 residues. Trimming removed 0 bases at V and 8 bases at J, with 8 bases between. CDR3: CASSLADRKQYF. CDR3 sequence (DNA): TGTGCCAGCAGCTTAGCCGACAGAAAGCAGTACTTC. Looking up the rest from reference TRBV7-8 and TRBJ2-7 gives the full variable domain: GAGVSQSPRYKVAKRGQDVALRCDPISGHVSLFWYQQALGQGPEFLTYFQNEAQLDKSGLPSDRFFAERPEGSVSTLKIQRTQQEDSAVYLCASSLADRKQYFGPGTRLTVT.

This chain links TRBV6-2 or TRBV6-3 with TRBJ1-5; a possible D gene is TRBD1 (5 bases). CDR3 length: 14 amino acids. Trimming cost V 7 bases and J 3 bases, with 13 bases left between them. The germline CDR1 and CDR2 sequences are MNHEY and SVGEGT. For the CDR3, the DNA is TGTGCCAGCAATTCGGGGGGGGTCAATCAGCCCCAGCATTTT. Encoded protein: CASNSGGVNQPQHF.

This sequence joins TRBV5-6 and TRBJ2-7, with D hard to call. V was clipped by 0 bases and J by 0 bases, with 7 bases between them. The CDR3 consists of 14 residues. Germline V lookup: CDR1 SGHDT, CDR2 YYEEEE. The CDR3 region has the DNA TGTGCCAGCAGCTTGGTAGTTAGCTCCTACGAGCAGTACTTC. Encoded protein: CASSLVVSSYEQYF.

This clonotype was seen just once. The V call is TRBV19, the J call TRBJ2-5, with a tentative D call TRBD1 (6 bases). CDR1 LNHDA and CDR2 SQIVND come from the germline V gene (reference sequence). Trimming removed 6 bases from V and 5 bases from J, with 13 bases in between. The CDR3 spans 13 residues. The CDR3 sequence is CASRSRQAETQYF. DNA of the CDR3: TGTGCCAGTAGATCTAGACAGGCGGAGACCCAGTACTTC.

This clonotype was observed once. This chain links TRBV12-3 or TRBV12-4 with TRBJ2-7; 8 bases map to TRBD1. After removal of 10 bases from V and 8 bases from J, the junction contained 10 bases not matched to a gene. CDR3 length equals 12 residues. The CDR3 coding sequence is TGTGCCACCGCAGGGGGCTCCCAGCAGCAGTACTTC. Its translation: CATAGGSQQQYF.

This clonotype came up a few times. The rearrangement uses TRBV28 and TRBJ2-7, with TRBD2 as a possible D gene (5 bases). The CDR3 is 14 amino acids. The ends were cut back, 5 bases at V and 6 bases at J, with 17 bases in the middle. Germline V gives CDR1 MDHEN, CDR2 SYDVKM. The CDR3 protein is CASSPPGSLREQYF. Written as DNA, the CDR3 is TGTGCCAGCAGTCCCCCGGGATCCCTTCGCGAGCAGTACTTC.

This clonotype was seen ten or more times. The genes are TRBV7-2 and TRBJ2-1, with D perhaps matching TRBD1 or TRBD2 (5 bases each). CDR3 length: 13 residues. The germline gives CDR1 SGHTA, CDR2 FQGNSA. V lost 8 bases and J 8 bases, leaving 16 bases between the germline ends. CDR3 sequence: CASGTTPLHEQFF. CDR3 coding DNA: TGTGCCAGCGGGACCACCCCCCTCCATGAGCAGTTCTTC. Looking up the rest from reference TRBV7-2 and TRBJ2-1 gives the full variable domain: GAGVSQSPSNKVTEKGKDVELRCDPISGHTALYWYRQSLGQGLEFLIYFQGNSAPDKSGLPSDRFSAERTGGSVSTLTIQRTQQEDSAVYLCASGTTPLHEQFFGPGTRLTVL.

This clonotype occurred many times. The chain links TRBV13 to TRBJ1-5, with TRBD1 matching over 8 bases. The CDR3 consists of 18 residues. Looked up from germline, CDR1 is PRHDT and CDR2 is FYEKMQ (reference sequence). Trimming took 4 bases from V and 4 from J; bases not matched to a gene: 15. CDR3 sequence (DNA): TGTGCCAGCAGCTCCTACCGGGACAGGATCCTTTATAATCAGCCCCAGCATTTT. It codes for CASSSYRDRILYNQPQHF.

The rearrangement joins TRBV15 to TRBJ1-5, with D unclear. Trimming removed 0 bases at V and 1 base at J, with 1 base between. Germline V gene lookup returns CDR1 LNHNV and CDR2 YYDKDF (reference sequence). The CDR3 covers 13 residues. This chain's CDR3 is CATSRESNQPQHF. The CDR3 DNA is TGTGCCACCAGCAGAGAAAGCAATCAGCCCCAGCATTTT.

This clonotype was counted many times. This chain uses TRBV6-4 with TRBJ2-2; a possible D gene is TRBD2 (6 bases). This CDR3 region has 14 residues. Between the trimmed V and J ends, which lost 3 bases and 3 bases, there was a span of 8 bases. Germline values: CDR1 MRHNA, CDR2 SNTAGT. The CDR3 reads CASSEEGHTGELFF. DNA for the CDR3: TGTGCCAGCAGTGAGGAGGGGCACACCGGGGAGCTGTTTTTT.

The sample holds many counts of this clonotype. V gene TRBV6-1 combines with J gene TRBJ2-3; 8 bases are shared with TRBD2. This CDR3 spans 15 amino acids. V was pared by 6 bases and J by 2 bases, with 7 bases of the junction left unmatched. Germline lookup yields CDR1 MNHNS and CDR2 SASEGT. CDR3 loop: CASRDRRGATDTQYF. The CDR3 DNA is TGTGCCAGCAGGGACCGGCGGGGGGCCACAGATACGCAGTATTTT.

V and J are TRBV12-3 or TRBV12-4 and TRBJ1-1; TRBD1 aligns across 9 bases. V shed 5 bases, J shed 3 bases, and the junction held 7 bases outside the gene matches. The CDR3 extends over 15 amino acids. The CDR3 region has the DNA TGTGCCAGCAGTAAACAGGGGGCGGGGGACACTGAAGCTTTCTTT. Residues: CASSKQGAGDTEAFF.

This clonotype came up many times. The V and J genes are TRBV9 and TRBJ2-1, with a tentative D call TRBD2 (5 bases). Germline-derived CDR1 and CDR2 are SGDLS and YYNGEE. This CDR3 comprises 16 residues. V was pared by 4 bases and J by 4 bases, with 18 bases between. CDR3 sequence: CASSSSPAVAYNEQFF. The CDR3 bases are TGTGCCAGCAGCTCTAGCCCCGCGGTCGCATACAATGAGCAGTTCTTC.

The J gene is TRBJ1-1, the V gene TRBV12-3 or TRBV12-4, with D possibly matching TRBD1 (5 bases). V lost 2 bases to trimming and J lost 6 bases, with 22 bases between them. The CDR3 has 17 residues. CDR3 bases: TGTGCCAGCAGTTTATGGACTAACTTACCCCAGGGCGCTGAAGCTTTCTTT. Residues: CASSLWTNLPQGAEAFF.

V usage is TRBV19 and J usage is TRBJ1-6; TRBD1 matches 7 bases. Looked up from germline, CDR1 is LNHDA and CDR2 is SQIVND (reference sequence). This CDR3 region has 13 residues. J lost 10 bases, V lost 8 bases, and 8 bases had no gene match. This chain's CDR3 is CASGTDRGSPLHF. DNA for the CDR3: TGTGCCAGTGGGACAGATCGAGGGTCACCCCTCCACTTT.

The sample holds many counts of this clonotype. V and J are TRBV29-1 and TRBJ2-7; possibly TRBD2 for D (5 bases). This CDR3 is built from 12 residues. V shed 7 bases and J shed 1 base, with 11 bases lying between them. Germline V gene sequence: CDR1 SQVTM, CDR2 ANQGSEA. The CDR3 here is CSAEGASYEQYF. CDR3 nucleotides: TGCAGCGCTGAGGGCGCGTCCTACGAGCAGTACTTC.

The chain combines TRBV5-1 with TRBJ2-1; 10 bases align to TRBD1. This CDR3 is built from 13 residues. Germline V gives CDR1 SGHRS, CDR2 YFSETQ. V trimming: 7 bases; J trimming: 7 bases; junction bases outside the gene matches: 5. The chain's CDR3 is CASGGQGGNEQFF. The CDR3 bases are TGCGCCAGCGGCGGACAGGGGGGTAATGAGCAGTTCTTC.

To note about this clonotype: One end of the junction fails to match germline, which may point to a read error. The V call is TRBV5-1, the J call TRBJ2-4, with 12 bases matching TRBD2. This CDR3 spans 17 amino acids. Germline CDR1 SGHRS, CDR2 YFSETQ. The CDR3 loop reads CASSLAGGSPAKNTQYF. CDR3 DNA: TGCGCCAGCAGCCTAGCGGGAGGGTCCCCAGCCAAAAACACTCAGTACTTC.